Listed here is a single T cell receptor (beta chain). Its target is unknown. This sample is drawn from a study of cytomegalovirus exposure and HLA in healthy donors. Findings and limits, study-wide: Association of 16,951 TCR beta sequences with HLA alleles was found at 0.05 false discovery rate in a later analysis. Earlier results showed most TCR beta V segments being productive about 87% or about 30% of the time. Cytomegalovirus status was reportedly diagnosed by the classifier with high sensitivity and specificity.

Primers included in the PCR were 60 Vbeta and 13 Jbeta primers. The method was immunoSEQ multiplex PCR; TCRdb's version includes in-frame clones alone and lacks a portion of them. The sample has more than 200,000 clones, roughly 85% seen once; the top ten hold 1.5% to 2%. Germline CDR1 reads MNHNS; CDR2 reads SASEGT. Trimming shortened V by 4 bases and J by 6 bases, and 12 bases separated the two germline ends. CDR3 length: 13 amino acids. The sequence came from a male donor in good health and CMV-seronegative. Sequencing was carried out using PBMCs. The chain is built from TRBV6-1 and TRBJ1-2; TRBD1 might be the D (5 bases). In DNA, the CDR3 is TGTGCCAGCAGTGTAGGGGCTGGGGATGGCTACACCTTC. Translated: CASSVGAGDGYTF.